This is a list of T cell receptor beta chains from one sample in a study of tumor-infiltrating lymphocytes in oesophageal squamous cell carcinoma. Via MiXCR, TCRdb re-called the PCR reads, giving one row per CDR3 protein. The table shows a few thousand distinct CDR3 sequences, with about 15% occurring only once. The source material was esophageal tumor tissue. The receptors originated from a male donor with esophageal squamous cell carcinoma. Both conserved end residues are part of each CDR3. Fields, in order: V gene, J gene, clone size, D gene, CDR3 DNA, CDR3 protein. D genes are given only for firm matches. The size field is filled for only some rows; it gives once, few, many or a size class.

TRBV5-1	TRBJ2-7	few	.	TGCGCCAGCAATACAGCAGACTACGAGCAGTACTTC	CASNTADYEQYF
TRBV5-6	TRBJ2-1	many	TRBD2	TGTGCCAGCAGCCCGGCGGGAGCCCCGTCGAATGAGCAGTTCTTC	CASSPAGAPSNEQFF
TRBV18	TRBJ2-3	.	TRBD1	TGTGCCAGCTCACTTTACAGGGGTGTTAACACAGATACGCAGTATTTT	CASSLYRGVNTDTQYF
TRBV15	TRBJ1-1	few	.	TGTGCCACCAGCAGACAGGGAGGAAGTGAAGCTTTCTTT	CATSRQGGSEAFF
TRBV5-1	TRBJ2-7	.	TRBD2	TGCGCCAGCAGCTTGGTGGGAGGGAGATACGAGCAGTACTTC	CASSLVGGRYEQYF
TRBV2	TRBJ2-5	medium-sized	.	TGTGCCAGCAGTGATGCAGTACGAGAGACCCAGTACTTC	CASSDAVRETQYF
TRBV19	TRBJ1-5	few	TRBD1	TGTGCCAGTAGCCCCGGGACAGGGGGCTTCTATAGCAATCAGCCCCAGCATTTT	CASSPGTGGFYSNQPQHF
TRBV7-6	TRBJ2-5	medium-sized	TRBD2	TGTGCCAGCGGGGGTAGCGGGGGGACCCGAGAGACCCAGTACTTC	CASGGSGGTRETQYF
TRBV5-5	TRBJ1-1	many	.	TGTGCCAGCAGCTTGTCCTGGAACATGAACACTGAAGCTTTCTTT	CASSLSWNMNTEAFF
TRBV27	TRBJ1-1	many	.	TGTGCCAGCAGTTTGGGGAATTTGAACACTGAAGCTTTCTTT	CASSLGNLNTEAFF
TRBV7-9	TRBJ2-2	medium-sized	TRBD2	TGTGCCAGCAGCCCTCCTAGCGGGGGAAGCACCGGGGAGCTGTTTTTT	CASSPPSGGSTGELFF
TRBV6-6	TRBJ2-3	medium-sized	TRBD2	TGTGCCAGCAGTTACCGGGAGGATGGAGATACGCAGTATTTT	CASSYREDGDTQYF
TRBV18	TRBJ1-4	few	.	TGTGCCAGCTCATTCTCGACAGGCGAGAATGAAAAACTGTTTTTT	CASSFSTGENEKLFF
TRBV6-4	TRBJ1-1	many	.	TGTGCCAGCAGCAAAACAGGGAAGGGCACTGAAGCTTTCTTT	CASSKTGKGTEAFF
TRBV2	TRBJ1-5	.	TRBD1	TGTGCCAGCAGCAGGAGACAGGGGGATCAGCCCCAGCATTTT	CASSRRQGDQPQHF
TRBV4-1	TRBJ2-2	few	TRBD2	TGCGCCAGCAGCCACACTAGCGGGGGGATTACCGGGGAGCTGTTTTTT	CASSHTSGGITGELFF
TRBV6-1	TRBJ1-1	many	.	TGTGCCAGCAGCCTATCCATGAACACTGAAGCTTTCTTT	CASSLSMNTEAFF